Below, 22 T cell receptor beta chains from the same sample are listed, as sequenced in a study of technical replicates of blood from several donors. Profiled with immunoSEQ multiplex PCR; TCRdb holds only in-frame clones, not every one. The data hold about 70,000 clones, with approximately 96% observed a single time. Sequenced: T cells isolated from PBMCs. These receptors all come from a human donor in good health.

V gene TRBV4-1 combines with J gene TRBJ2-3; 8 positions agree with TRBD2. The J segment lost 3 bases and the V segment lost 8 bases, leaving 7 bases of the junction unmatched. The germline CDR1 and CDR2 sequences are MGHRA and YSYEKL. The CDR3 is made up of 14 amino acids. CDR3 in amino acids: CASEGGGLTDTQYF. CDR3 bases: TGCGCCAGCGAGGGCGGGGGGCTTACAGATACGCAGTATTTT.

The chain has TRBV5-1 and TRBJ1-1, with TRBD1 as a possible D gene (6 bases). The CDR3 covers 13 residues. Germline values: CDR1 SGHRS, CDR2 YFSETQ. The V end lost 5 bases, the J end lost 6 bases, and 14 bases lay between the germline ends. The CDR3 region has the DNA TGCGCCAGCAGGGCCAGGGGAATGTCTGAAGCTTTCTTT. It codes for CASRARGMSEAFF.

The chain employs TRBV28 and TRBJ2-2; 9 positions match TRBD2. V was clipped by 6 bases and J by 4 bases; unmatched bases: 6. The length of the CDR3 is 15 residues. Germline CDR1 and CDR2: MDHEN and SYDVKM. CDR3 sequence (DNA): TGTGCCAGCAGGGTAGCGGGAGATAGCACCGGGGAGCTGTTTTTT. Its protein product is CASRVAGDSTGELFF.

This CDR3 reads CASLTWNTEAFF. The CDR3 nucleotides read TGTGCCAGCTTAACTTGGAACACTGAAGCTTTCTTT. V usage is TRBV6-1 and J usage is TRBJ1-1; unclear D gene. Trimming left V 8 bases short and J 1 base short, with 8 bases between. The CDR3 is 12 amino acids. CDR1 MNHNS and CDR2 SASEGT come from the germline V gene.

J is TRBJ2-1 and V is TRBV6-6; unclear D gene. Germline V gene data show CDR1 as MNHNY and CDR2 as SVGAGI (reference sequence). The V gene lost 5 bases and the J gene lost 2 bases, with 13 bases spanning the gap. The CDR3 totals 15 residues. CDR3 amino acids: CASSPRHLAYNEQFF. CDR3 coding DNA: TGTGCCAGCAGTCCCAGGCATCTCGCCTACAATGAGCAGTTCTTC.

J is TRBJ1-1 and V is TRBV2, with D possibly TRBD1 on 6 matching bases. The CDR3 has 17 residues. V was trimmed by 2 bases and J by 0 bases, leaving 16 bases between them. CDR1 and CDR2 (germline): SNHLY, FYNNEI. The DNA of the CDR3 is TGTGCCAGCAGTGAAATGAGGAGACAGGCGTTGAACACTGAAGCTTTCTTT. Translating it yields CASSEMRRQALNTEAFF.

The gene calls are TRBV6-1 and TRBJ2-1, with 9 bases aligning to TRBD1. Germline trimming cut 4 bases from V and 8 bases from J; bases unmatched to any gene: 12. Germline V CDR1 and CDR2: MNHNS, SASEGT. The CDR3 runs to 16 residues. CDR3 in amino acids: CASSVSGQGGLDEQFF. The CDR3 DNA reads as TGTGCCAGCAGTGTATCGGGACAGGGTGGGCTCGATGAGCAGTTCTTC.

The V call is TRBV7-6, the J call TRBJ2-3; 7 bases are a match to TRBD1. Germline CDR1 reads SGHVS; CDR2 reads FNYEAQ. This CDR3 is built from 14 residues. V shed 1 base and J 5 bases; nucleotides not matched to a gene: 3. CDR3 protein: CASSLEGAGDTQYF. DNA for the CDR3: TGTGCCAGCAGCTTAGAGGGGGCTGGAGATACGCAGTATTTT.

The rearrangement uses TRBV2 and TRBJ1-5, with 10 bases aligning to TRBD1. The V and J ends lost 6 bases and 7 bases, in that order; junction bases with no gene match: 9. Germline V CDR1 and CDR2: SNHLY, FYNNEI. This CDR3 has 15 amino acids. This CDR3 is CASSTGTGVSQPQHF. CDR3 sequence (DNA): TGTGCCAGCAGCACAGGGACAGGGGTCAGCCAGCCCCAGCATTTT.

The V and J genes are TRBV18 and TRBJ1-2; 7 positions match TRBD1. CDR1 and CDR2 (germline): KGHSH, LQKENI. V lost 0 bases to trimming and J lost 4 bases; unmatched junction nucleotides: 5. The CDR3 has 15 amino acids. CDR3 in amino acids: CASSPPDRMGYGYTF. DNA for the CDR3: TGTGCCAGCTCACCACCGGACAGGATGGGCTATGGCTACACCTTC.

This sequence joins TRBV15 and TRBJ1-6, with D unresolved. Trimming stripped 5 bases from V and 5 bases from J, with 13 bases between. The CDR3 totals 15 residues. CDR1 and CDR2 from the germline V gene are LNHNV and YYDKDF (reference sequence). The CDR3 loop reads CATSSRDTDNSPLHF. The CDR3, as DNA: TGTGCCACCAGCTCCCGGGATACCGATAATTCACCCCTCCACTTT.

The J gene is TRBJ1-5, the V gene TRBV27; D is uncertain. With 5 bases removed from V and 3 bases from J, the gap between germline ends came to 17 bases. CDR3 size: 16 residues. Germline lookup yields CDR1 MNHEY and CDR2 SMNVEV (reference sequence). CDR3 sequence: CASSPIRVPANQPQHF. The CDR3 nucleotides read TGTGCCAGCAGTCCCATTCGGGTTCCGGCCAATCAGCCCCAGCATTTT.

The CDR3 region has the DNA TGTGCCACCAGCAGTAACCGGGAGCCAGGGGGCTACACCTTC. Translated: CATSSNREPGGYTF. The J gene is TRBJ1-2, the V gene TRBV15, with a tentative D call TRBD1 (5 bases). The CDR3 extends over 14 amino acids. Germline V CDR1 and CDR2: LNHNV, YYDKDF (reference sequence). V lost 3 bases and J 8 bases, leaving 16 bases between the germline ends.

The chain has TRBV18 and TRBJ1-4; 9 bases are a match to TRBD1. V lost 3 bases to trimming and J lost 7 bases; unmatched junction nucleotides: 0. The V gene's germline CDR1 is KGHSH and CDR2 LQKENI. This CDR3 has 13 residues. The CDR3 nucleotides are TGTGCCAGCTCACCGGGACAGGGTGAAAAACTGTTTTTT. Translated: CASSPGQGEKLFF.

The gene calls are TRBV27 and TRBJ2-2; D is possibly TRBD2 (6 bases). The V gene lost 3 bases and the J gene lost 6 bases, with 14 bases spanning the gap. Germline CDR1 is MNHEY and CDR2 is SMNVEV (reference sequence). The CDR3 spans 15 residues. The CDR3 bases are TGTGCCAGCAGTTTCGGGGGACTCCTCTCCGGGGAGCTGTTTTTT. Protein: CASSFGGLLSGELFF.

J is TRBJ2-7 and V is TRBV5-6; 7 bases are shared with TRBD1. With 4 bases clipped from V and 0 bases from J, the junction kept 7 bases outside the gene matches. CDR1 and CDR2 from the germline V gene are SGHDT and YYEEEE. The CDR3 is 15 residues long. Written as DNA, the CDR3 is TGTGCCAGCAGCCTGACAGGGCCGAGCTCCTACGAGCAGTACTTC. It yields the protein CASSLTGPSSYEQYF.

V gene TRBV19 combines with J gene TRBJ2-7, with TRBD2 matching over 8 bases. The V and J ends lost 5 bases and 7 bases, in that order; junction bases with no gene match: 7. CDR3 length: 13 amino acids. The germline CDR1 and CDR2 sequences are LNHDA and SQIVND (reference sequence). For the CDR3, the DNA is TGTGCCAGTAGTGCCGGGACTAGATTTGAGCAGTACTTC. It is translated as CASSAGTRFEQYF.

This chain joins TRBV9 and TRBJ2-2, with 8 positions matching TRBD1. This CDR3 contains 18 residues. Losses at the gene ends were 3 bases for V and 5 bases for J; bases not matched to a gene: 15. The germline CDR1 and CDR2 sequences are SGDLS and YYNGEE. In DNA, the CDR3 is TGTGCCAGCAGCGCTGCCCCGCGGACAGGGAGGAGGACCGGGGAGCTGTTTTTT. It specifies CASSAAPRTGRRTGELFF.

The rearrangement joins TRBV28 to TRBJ1-5, with 7 bases lining up with TRBD1. The germline V gene has CDR1 MDHEN and CDR2 SYDVKM. J was trimmed by 4 bases and V by 2 bases; bases with no gene match: 11. This CDR3 has 17 amino acids. This CDR3 reads CASSLGAGRGLNQPQHF. As DNA, the CDR3 is TGTGCCAGCAGTTTAGGGGCCGGTAGGGGGCTAAATCAGCCCCAGCATTTT. Full variable domain (outside the CDR3, taken from reference TRBV28 and TRBJ1-5): DVKVTQSSRYLVKRTGEKVFLECVQDMDHENMFWYRQDPGLGLRLIYFSYDVKMKEKGDIPEGYSVSREKKERFSLILESASTNQTSMYLCASSLGAGRGLNQPQHFGDGTRLSIL.

This sequence joins TRBV11-2 and TRBJ1-4, with D unclear. V was clipped by 4 bases and J by 7 bases, with 13 bases between them. This CDR3 spans 14 amino acids. Germline V CDR1 and CDR2: SGHAT, FQNNGV. CDR3 loop: CASSSLRQVEKLFF. CDR3 in DNA: TGTGCCAGCAGCTCTCTCAGGCAGGTTGAAAAACTGTTTTTT. Full variable domain (rest looked up from reference TRBV11-2 and TRBJ1-4): EAGVAQSPRYKIIEKRQSVAFWCNPISGHATLYWYQQILGQGPKLLIQFQNNGVVDDSQLPKDRFSAERLKGVDSTLKIQPAKLEDSAVYLCASSSLRQVEKLFFGSGTQLSVL.

As to this clone: At one boundary the junction diverges from the germline segment, which might be a read error. The genes are TRBV11-2 and TRBJ1-1, with 12 nucleotides matching TRBD1. The CDR3 is 15 residues long. Germline CDR1 SGHAT, CDR2 FQNNGV. CDR3 amino acids: CASSQLFRDRGPTTF. CDR3 DNA sequence: TGTGCCAGCAGTCAATTATTCCGGGACAGGGGGCCGACTACCTTT.

The chain couples TRBV29-1 to TRBJ1-3; D call uncertain. Germline CDR1 SQVTM, CDR2 ANQGSEA. The V and J ends lost 4 bases and 2 bases respectively, with 6 bases between them. The CDR3 covers 12 residues. The DNA of the CDR3 is TGCAGCGTTGTAGGAGCTGGAAACACCATATATTTT. Protein sequence: CSVVGAGNTIYF.